This T cell receptor (beta chain) originates from a study of breast tumors, draining lymph nodes, adjacent tissues. V dropped 5 bases and J dropped 4; count of bases not matched to a gene: 13. Germline V gives CDR1 SGHTA, CDR2 FQGNSA. The CDR3 contains 18 residues. Breast cancer patients provided tissue from their axillary draining lymph nodes. This clonotype was counted ten times or more. TCRdb itself ran the multiplex PCR reads through MiXCR, one entry per CDR3 protein. The top ten hold over 4% of the sample, which has nearly 200,000 distinct CDR3 sequences, 31% seen once. The TCR sequence derives from a female donor with breast cancer. Some clones in this sample may be carry-over from other donors' samples. The chain carries TRBV7-2 and TRBJ2-1, with 11 bases aligning to TRBD2. The material sequenced was axillary lymph node tissue. As DNA, the CDR3 is TGTGCCAGCAGCCTAAGGCTAGCGGGGGGCCTCATTTACAATGAGCAGTTCTTC. Translating gives CASSLRLAGGLIYNEQFF.